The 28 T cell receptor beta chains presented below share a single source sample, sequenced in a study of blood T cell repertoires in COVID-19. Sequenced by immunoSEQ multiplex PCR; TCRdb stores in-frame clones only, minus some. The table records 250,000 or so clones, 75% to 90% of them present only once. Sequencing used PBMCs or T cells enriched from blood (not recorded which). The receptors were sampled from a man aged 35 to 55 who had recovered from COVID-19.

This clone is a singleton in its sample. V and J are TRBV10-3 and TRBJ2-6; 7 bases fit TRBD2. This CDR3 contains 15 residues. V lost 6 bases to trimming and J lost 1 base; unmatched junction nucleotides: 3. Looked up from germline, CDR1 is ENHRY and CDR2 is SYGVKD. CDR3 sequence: CAISILASGANVLTF. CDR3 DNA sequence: TGTGCCATCAGCATACTAGCGTCTGGGGCCAACGTCCTGACTTTC.

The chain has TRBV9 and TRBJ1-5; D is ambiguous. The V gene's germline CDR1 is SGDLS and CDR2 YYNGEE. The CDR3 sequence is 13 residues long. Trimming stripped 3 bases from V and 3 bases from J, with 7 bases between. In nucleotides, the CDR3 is TGTGCCAGCAGCGCCGGTGTCAATCAGCCCCAGCATTTT. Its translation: CASSAGVNQPQHF.

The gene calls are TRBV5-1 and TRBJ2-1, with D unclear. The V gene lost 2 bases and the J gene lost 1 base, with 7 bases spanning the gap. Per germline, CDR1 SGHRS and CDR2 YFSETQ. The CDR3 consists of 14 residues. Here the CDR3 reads CASSFGESYNEQFF. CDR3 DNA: TGCGCCAGCAGCTTCGGTGAATCCTACAATGAGCAGTTCTTC. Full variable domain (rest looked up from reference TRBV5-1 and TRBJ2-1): KAGVTQTPRYLIKTRGQQVTLSCSPISGHRSVSWYQQTPGQGLQFLFEYFSETQRNKGNFPGRFSGRQFSNSRSEMNVSTLELGDSALYLCASSFGESYNEQFFGPGTRLTVL.

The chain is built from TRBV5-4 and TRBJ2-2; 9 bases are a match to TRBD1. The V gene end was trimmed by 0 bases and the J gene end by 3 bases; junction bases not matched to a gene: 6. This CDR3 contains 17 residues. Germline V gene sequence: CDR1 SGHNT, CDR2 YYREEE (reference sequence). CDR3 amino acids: CASSLDPGQGYTGELFF. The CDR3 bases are TGTGCCAGCAGCTTGGACCCGGGACAGGGATACACCGGGGAGCTGTTTTTT.

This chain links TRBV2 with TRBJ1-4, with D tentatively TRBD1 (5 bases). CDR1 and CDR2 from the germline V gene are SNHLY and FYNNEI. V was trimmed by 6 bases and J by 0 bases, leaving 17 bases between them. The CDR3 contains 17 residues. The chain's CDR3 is CASSPGAYIPTNEKLFF. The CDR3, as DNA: TGTGCCAGCAGCCCTGGGGCCTATATTCCAACTAATGAAAAACTGTTTTTT.

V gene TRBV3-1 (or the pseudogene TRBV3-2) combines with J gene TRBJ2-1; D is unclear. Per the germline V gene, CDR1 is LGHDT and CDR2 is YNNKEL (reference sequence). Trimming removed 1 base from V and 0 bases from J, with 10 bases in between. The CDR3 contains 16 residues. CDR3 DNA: TGTGCCAGCAGCCAAGGGGTTAGGAGCTCCTACAATGAGCAGTTCTTC. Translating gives CASSQGVRSSYNEQFF.

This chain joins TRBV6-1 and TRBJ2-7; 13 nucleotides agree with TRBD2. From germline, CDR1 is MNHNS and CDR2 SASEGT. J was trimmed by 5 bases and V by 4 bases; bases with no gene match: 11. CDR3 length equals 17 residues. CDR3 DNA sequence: TGTGCCAGCAGTGGCCCACTAGCGGGAGGGGTTAGCAACGAGCAGTACTTC. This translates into CASSGPLAGGVSNEQYF.

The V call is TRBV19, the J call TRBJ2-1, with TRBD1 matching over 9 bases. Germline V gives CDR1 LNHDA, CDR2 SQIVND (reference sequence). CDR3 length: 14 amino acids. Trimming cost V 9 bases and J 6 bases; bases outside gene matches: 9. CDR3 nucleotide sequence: TGTGCCAGCCGCTGGGGGGACAGGGTCAATGAGCAGTTCTTC. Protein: CASRWGDRVNEQFF.

This CDR3 is CASSELRPIDNQPQHF. The CDR3 coding sequence is TGTGCCAGCAGTGAATTGCGCCCGATAGACAATCAGCCCCAGCATTTT. The chain couples TRBV6-1 to TRBJ1-5; no clear D gene. CDR3 length: 16 residues. CDR1 MNHNS and CDR2 SASEGT come from the germline V gene. V gave up 2 bases and J gave up 3 bases, with 14 bases separating them.

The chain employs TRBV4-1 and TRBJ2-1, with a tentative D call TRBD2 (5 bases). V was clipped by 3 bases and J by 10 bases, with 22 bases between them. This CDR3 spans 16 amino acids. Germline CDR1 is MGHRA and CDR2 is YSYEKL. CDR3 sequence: CASSHQVGDRAGEQFF. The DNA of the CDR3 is TGCGCCAGCAGCCACCAAGTAGGCGATCGGGCGGGCGAGCAGTTCTTC.

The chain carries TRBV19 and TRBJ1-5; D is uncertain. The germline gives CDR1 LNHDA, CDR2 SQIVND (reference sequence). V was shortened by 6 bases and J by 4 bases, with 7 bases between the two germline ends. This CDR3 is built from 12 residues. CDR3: CASRKLNQPQHF. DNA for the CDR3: TGTGCCAGTAGAAAGCTAAATCAGCCCCAGCATTTT.

The DNA for the CDR3 is TGTGCCACCAGCGAACCGCACTTGGGGGGTAGGGTTTATGGCTACACCTTC. This encodes CATSEPHLGGRVYGYTF. J is TRBJ1-2 and V is TRBV15, with D possibly being TRBD1 (5 bases). The CDR3 covers 17 residues. Trimming cost V 5 bases and J 5 bases, with 24 bases left between them. Germline CDR1 reads LNHNV; CDR2 reads YYDKDF (reference sequence).

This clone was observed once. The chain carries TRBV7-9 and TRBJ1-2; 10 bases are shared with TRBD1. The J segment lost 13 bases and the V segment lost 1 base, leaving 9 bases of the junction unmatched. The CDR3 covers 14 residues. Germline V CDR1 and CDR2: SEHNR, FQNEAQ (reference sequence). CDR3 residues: CASSLGGDRGRPTF. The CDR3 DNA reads TGTGCCAGCAGCTTAGGAGGGGACAGGGGACGCCCCACCTTC.

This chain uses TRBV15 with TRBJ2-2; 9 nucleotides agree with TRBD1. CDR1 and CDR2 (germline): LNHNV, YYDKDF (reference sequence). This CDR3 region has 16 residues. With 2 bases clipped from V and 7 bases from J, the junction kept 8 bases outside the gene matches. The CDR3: CATSRPGQGGGGELFF. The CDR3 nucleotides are TGTGCCACCAGCAGACCGGGACAGGGAGGCGGCGGGGAGCTGTTTTTT. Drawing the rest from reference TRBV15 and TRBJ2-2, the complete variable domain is DAMVIQNPRYQVTQFGKPVTLSCSQTLNHNVMYWYQQKSSQAPKLLFHYYDKDFNNEADTPDNFQSRRPNTSFCFLDIRSPGLGDTAMYLCATSRPGQGGGGELFFGEGSRLTVL.

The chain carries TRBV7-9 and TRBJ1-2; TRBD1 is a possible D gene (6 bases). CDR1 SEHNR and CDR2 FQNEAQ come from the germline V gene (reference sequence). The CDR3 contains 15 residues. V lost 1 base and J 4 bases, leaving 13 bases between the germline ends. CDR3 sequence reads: CASSLGLRGGYGYTF. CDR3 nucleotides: TGTGCCAGCAGCTTAGGACTCAGAGGGGGCTATGGCTACACCTTC.

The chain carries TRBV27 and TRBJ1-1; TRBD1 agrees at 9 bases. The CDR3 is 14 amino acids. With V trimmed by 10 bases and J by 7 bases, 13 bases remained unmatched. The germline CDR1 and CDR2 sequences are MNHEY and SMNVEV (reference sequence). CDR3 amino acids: CATQLTGGVIEAFF. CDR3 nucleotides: TGTGCCACCCAACTGACAGGGGGTGTCATTGAAGCTTTCTTT.

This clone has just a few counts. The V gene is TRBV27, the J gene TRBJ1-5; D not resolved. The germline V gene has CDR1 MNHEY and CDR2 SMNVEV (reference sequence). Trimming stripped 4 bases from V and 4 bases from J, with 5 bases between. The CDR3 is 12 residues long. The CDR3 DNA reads TGTGCCAGCAGTTCCACTAATCAGCCCCAGCATTTT. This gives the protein CASSSTNQPQHF.

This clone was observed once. Here the CDR3 reads CASSFSAGTEAFF. For the CDR3, the DNA is TGTGCCAGCAGCTTTAGTGCGGGAACTGAAGCTTTCTTT. The chain carries TRBV27 and TRBJ1-1; D unresolved. This CDR3 has 13 residues. Per the germline V gene, CDR1 is MNHEY and CDR2 is SMNVEV (reference sequence). V lost 6 bases, J lost 5 bases, and 13 bases lay in between.

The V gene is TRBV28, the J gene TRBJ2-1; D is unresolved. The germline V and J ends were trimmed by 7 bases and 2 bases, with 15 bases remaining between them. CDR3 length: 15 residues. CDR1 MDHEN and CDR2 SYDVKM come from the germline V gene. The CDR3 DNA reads TGTGCCAGCAAGCCCTCAGGTTACCCCTACAATGAGCAGTTCTTC. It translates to CASKPSGYPYNEQFF. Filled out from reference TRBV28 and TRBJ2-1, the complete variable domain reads DVKVTQSSRYLVKRTGEKVFLECVQDMDHENMFWYRQDPGLGLRLIYFSYDVKMKEKGDIPEGYSVSREKKERFSLILESASTNQTSMYLCASKPSGYPYNEQFFGPGTRLTVL.

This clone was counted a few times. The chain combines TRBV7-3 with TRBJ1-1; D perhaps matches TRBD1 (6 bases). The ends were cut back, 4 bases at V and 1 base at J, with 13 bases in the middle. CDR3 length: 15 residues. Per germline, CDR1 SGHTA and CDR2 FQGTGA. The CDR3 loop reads CASSWRQVKNTEAFF. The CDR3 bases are TGTGCCAGCAGCTGGAGACAGGTGAAGAACACTGAAGCTTTCTTT.

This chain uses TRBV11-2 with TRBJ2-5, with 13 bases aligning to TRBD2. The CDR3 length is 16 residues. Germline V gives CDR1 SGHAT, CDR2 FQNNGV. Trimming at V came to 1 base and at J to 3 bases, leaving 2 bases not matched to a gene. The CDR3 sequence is CASSLGGLAGKETQYF. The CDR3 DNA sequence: TGTGCCAGCAGCTTAGGGGGACTAGCGGGAAAAGAGACCCAGTACTTC.

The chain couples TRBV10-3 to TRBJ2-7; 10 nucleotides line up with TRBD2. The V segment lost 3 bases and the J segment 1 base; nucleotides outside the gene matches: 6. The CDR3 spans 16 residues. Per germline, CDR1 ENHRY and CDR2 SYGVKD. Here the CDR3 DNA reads TGTGCCATCAGTGACACGGGACTAGCGAAATCCTACGAGCAGTACTTC. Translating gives CAISDTGLAKSYEQYF.

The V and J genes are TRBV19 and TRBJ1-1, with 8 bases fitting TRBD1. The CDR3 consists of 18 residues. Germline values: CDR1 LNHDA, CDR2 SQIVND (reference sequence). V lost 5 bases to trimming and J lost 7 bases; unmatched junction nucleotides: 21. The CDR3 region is CASSRGIMVQGAYYEAFF. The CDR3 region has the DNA TGTGCCAGTAGTCGAGGGATTATGGTCCAGGGGGCATATTATGAAGCTTTCTTT.

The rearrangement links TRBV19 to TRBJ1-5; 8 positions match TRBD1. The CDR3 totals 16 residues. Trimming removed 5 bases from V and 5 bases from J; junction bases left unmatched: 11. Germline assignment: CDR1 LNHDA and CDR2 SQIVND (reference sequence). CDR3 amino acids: CASSPSQGAGDQPQHF. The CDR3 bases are TGTGCCAGTAGTCCATCGCAGGGGGCCGGGGATCAGCCCCAGCATTTT.

CDR3 DNA sequence: TGTGCCAGCAGCTCGGCCGGGACTAAGGGCGAGCAGTACTTC. It translates to CASSSAGTKGEQYF. The chain couples TRBV7-8 to TRBJ2-7; 7 nucleotides match TRBD2. Germline CDR1 and CDR2: SGHVS and FQNEAQ. This CDR3 contains 14 residues. J was trimmed by 6 bases and V by 4 bases; bases with no gene match: 9.

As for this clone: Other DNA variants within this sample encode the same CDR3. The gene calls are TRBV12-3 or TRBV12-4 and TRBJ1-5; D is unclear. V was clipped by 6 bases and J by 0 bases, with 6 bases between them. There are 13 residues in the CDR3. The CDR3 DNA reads TGTGCCAGCAGCCCGGGTAGCAATCAGCCCCAGCATTTT. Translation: CASSPGSNQPQHF.

CDR3 sequence (DNA): TGCAGCGTTGAAGCGGGGACTAGCGGCTACGAGCAGTACTTC. Protein sequence: CSVEAGTSGYEQYF. The rearrangement uses TRBV29-1 and TRBJ2-7; TRBD2 aligns across 11 bases. The germline V gene has CDR1 SQVTM and CDR2 ANQGSEA. J gave up 3 bases and V 1 base, and 2 bases lay outside the gene matches. This CDR3 is 14 amino acids long.

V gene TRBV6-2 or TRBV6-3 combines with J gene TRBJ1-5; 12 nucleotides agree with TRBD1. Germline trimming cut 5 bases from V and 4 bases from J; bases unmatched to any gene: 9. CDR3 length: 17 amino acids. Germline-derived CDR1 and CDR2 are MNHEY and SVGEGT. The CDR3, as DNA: TGTGCCAGCAGTACCCGGGACAGGGGGCTTCGGAATCAGCCCCAGCATTTT. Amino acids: CASSTRDRGLRNQPQHF.